The T cell receptor beta chain under discussion was sequenced for a study of blood T cell repertoires in COVID-19. Looking at the study overall: Sample material is recorded as cDNA or gDNA derived from T cells, B-cell-depleted T cells, or PBMCs.

This study enrolled people aged roughly 18 to 90 from around 25 US geographic areas. This CDR3 has 15 amino acids. Germline V gene sequence: CDR1 LNHDA, CDR2 SQIVND (reference sequence). The germline V and J ends were trimmed by 6 bases and 2 bases, with 16 bases remaining between them. TCRdb's copy holds only in-frame clones and misses some; the assay was immunoSEQ multiplex PCR. This table has around 130,000 clones, roughly four fifths appearing once. The sample taken for sequencing was PBMCs or T cells enriched from blood (not recorded which). The TCR was taken from a man under 40 who had recovered from COVID-19. The chain has TRBV19 and TRBJ1-2; the D is unclear. Here the CDR3 DNA reads TGTGCCAGTAGACCGAATGACAATCCGAACTATGGCTACACCTTC. Translating it yields CASRPNDNPNYGYTF.